The rows below give T cell receptor beta chains drawn from one sample of a study of blood T cell repertoires in COVID-19. Measured with immunoSEQ multiplex PCR; TCRdb has only the in-frame clones, and not every one. The sample shows approximately 90,000 clones, over 75% of them seen only once. The sample taken for sequencing was peripheral blood. The receptor source for this set is an elderly man with active or convalescent COVID-19. Each CDR3 is given with its conserved first and last residue.

v_call,cdr3_aa
TRBV28,CASSLIVDYGYTF
TRBV15,CATRVDRANTGELFF
TRBV9,CASSQGVLSSYEQYF
TRBV4-1,CASSQDPQGPGNTIYF
TRBV11-2,CASSLSAGGSYNEQFF
TRBV7-8,CASSLGWPNQPQHF
TRBV5-1,CASSIRGGENEQFF
TRBV6-4,CASSDFGQGARGYTF
TRBV5-4,CASSFGRANTEAFF
TRBV7-2,CASSTRQGDNSPLHF
TRBV11-2,CASGSNRGGTGELFF
TRBV7-2,CASGIPGQVNEQFF
TRBV3-1/TRBV3-2,CASSQDRRGIVGRAGTEAFF
TRBV2,CASQTDLLGNTEAFF
TRBV4-1,CASSQELAGWNNEQFF
TRBV15,CATSPVLGGVHQPQHF
TRBV2,CASSVDRGRETQYF
TRBV18,CASSPRGSLYNSPLHF
TRBV5-8,CASSNKPSGGPIQETQYF
TRBV11-2,CASSPLGGGQAGELFF
TRBV11-3,CASRHGGENTGELFF
TRBV14,CASSQMGGNTEAFF
TRBV18,CASSRGQGQETQYF
TRBV10-1,CARRQRLNTGELFF
TRBV19,CASSSGRQGVTGELFF
TRBV30,CAWGTGTGDTQYF
TRBV2,CASSIPVGVDTGELFF